Following are 29 T cell receptor beta chains from one sample sequenced in a study of OX40 agonist ivuxolimab in advanced cancers. Clones were read by immunoSEQ multiplex PCR, and TCRdb kept only the in-frame ones, dropping some. The table has approximately 77,000 clones, 90% to 95% seen once. Sample: CD4+ or CD8+ T cells sorted from blood, taken in a trial of the OX40 agonist ivuxolimab. The source is an adult with an advanced solid tumor such as melanoma, head and neck, liver or kidney cancer.

The rearrangement uses TRBV19 and TRBJ2-3; 7 bases fit TRBD2. V was pared by 1 base and J by 2 bases, with 6 bases of the junction left unmatched. CDR3 size: 16 residues. CDR1 and CDR2 (germline): LNHDA, SQIVND (reference sequence). The CDR3 region has the DNA TGTGCCAGTAGTATAGGCGGGAGTCCGCCCACAGATACGCAGTATTTT. Translating gives CASSIGGSPPTDTQYF.

The chain recombines TRBV6-5 with TRBJ2-2; D possibly uses TRBD1 or TRBD2 (6 bases each). The germline gives CDR1 MNHEY, CDR2 SVGAGI. The V gene lost 2 bases and the J gene lost 6 bases, with 10 bases spanning the gap. This CDR3 contains 14 residues. CDR3 loop: CASSYAGQAGELFF. The CDR3 coding sequence is TGTGCCAGCAGTTACGCGGGACAAGCCGGGGAGCTGTTTTTT.

This clone showed up just once. V and J are TRBV29-1 and TRBJ2-3; TRBD1 matches at 10 bases. The V gene's germline CDR1 is SQVTM and CDR2 ANQGSEA. The CDR3 has 14 amino acids. The V segment lost 7 bases and the J segment 0 bases; nucleotides outside the gene matches: 4. The CDR3 loop reads CSAEGQGSTDTQYF. The CDR3 DNA reads TGCAGCGCCGAGGGACAGGGGAGCACAGATACGCAGTATTTT.

The chain couples TRBV2 to TRBJ2-2; D gene ambiguous. V was shortened by 3 bases and J by 7 bases, with 9 bases between the two germline ends. The CDR3 consists of 13 residues. Per the germline V gene, CDR1 is SNHLY and CDR2 is FYNNEI. In DNA, the CDR3 is TGTGCCAGCAGTGACGACCGGGTCGGGGAGCTGTTTTTT. Translating gives CASSDDRVGELFF.

This chain joins TRBV7-2 and TRBJ1-5; D gene uncertain. With 2 bases removed from V and 5 bases from J, the gap between germline ends came to 7 bases. Germline V CDR1 and CDR2: SGHTA, FQGNSA. The CDR3 has 13 amino acids. The CDR3 protein is CASSLLGDQPQHF. The CDR3 nucleotides are TGTGCCAGCAGCTTACTCGGGGATCAGCCCCAGCATTTT. Full variable domain (rest looked up from reference TRBV7-2 and TRBJ1-5): GAGVSQSPSNKVTEKGKDVELRCDPISGHTALYWYRQSLGQGLEFLIYFQGNSAPDKSGLPSDRFSAERTGGSVSTLTIQRTQQEDSAVYLCASSLLGDQPQHFGDGTRLSIL.

The genes are TRBV27 and TRBJ2-3, with TRBD1 identical over 10 bases. V was pared by 4 bases and J by 12 bases, with 16 bases of the junction left unmatched. The CDR3 consists of 16 residues. CDR1 is MNHEY, CDR2 SMNVEV, per germline (reference sequence). Here the CDR3 DNA reads TGTGCCAGCAGTTCTCATCAGACAGGGGGCGTAAGACCCCAGTATTTT. Residues: CASSSHQTGGVRPQYF.

V gene TRBV28 combines with J gene TRBJ2-7, with TRBD1 matching over 8 bases. Per the germline V gene, CDR1 is MDHEN and CDR2 is SYDVKM. The CDR3 extends over 14 amino acids. The V segment lost 2 bases and the J segment 2 bases; nucleotides outside the gene matches: 2. The CDR3 reads CASSLQGAAYEQYF. The CDR3 bases are TGTGCCAGCAGTTTACAGGGGGCCGCCTACGAGCAGTACTTC.

The CDR3 loop is CASSPLDATNEKLFF. The DNA of the CDR3 is TGCGCCAGCAGCCCGCTAGATGCAACTAATGAAAAACTGTTTTTT. The V gene is TRBV5-1, the J gene TRBJ1-4; no clear D. The V and J ends lost 4 bases and 0 bases respectively, with 10 bases between them. The CDR3 length is 15 residues. Germline CDR1 SGHRS, CDR2 YFSETQ. Complete variable domain (other parts from reference TRBV5-1 and TRBJ1-4): KAGVTQTPRYLIKTRGQQVTLSCSPISGHRSVSWYQQTPGQGLQFLFEYFSETQRNKGNFPGRFSGRQFSNSRSEMNVSTLELGDSALYLCASSPLDATNEKLFFGSGTQLSVL.

The V and J genes are TRBV5-1 and TRBJ1-4; perhaps TRBD1 as D (5 bases). This CDR3 spans 15 amino acids. Germline CDR1 reads SGHRS; CDR2 reads YFSETQ. V gave up 4 bases and J gave up 3 bases, with 13 bases separating them. CDR3: CASSPEWGANEKLFF. The DNA of the CDR3 is TGCGCCAGCAGCCCCGAATGGGGGGCTAATGAAAAACTGTTTTTT.

The chain recombines TRBV28 with TRBJ2-7; D is unresolved. Trimming stripped 10 bases from V and 0 bases from J, with 16 bases between. The CDR3 covers 14 residues. The germline gives CDR1 MDHEN, CDR2 SYDVKM. The CDR3 DNA reads TGTGCCACTACCACAAGGGCGCTCTCCTACGAGCAGTACTTC. Amino acid sequence: CATTTRALSYEQYF.

This chain connects TRBV28 to TRBJ1-2; TRBD1 might be the D (5 bases). The ends were cut back, 6 bases at V and 4 bases at J, with 21 bases in the middle. Germline assignment: CDR1 MDHEN and CDR2 SYDVKM. There are 16 residues in the CDR3. In nucleotides, the CDR3 is TGTGCCAGCAGAAGTTCCACCGTAGGACAATCCTATGGCTACACCTTC. The encoded protein is CASRSSTVGQSYGYTF.

The table lists this clone with a few counts. The rearrangement joins TRBV7-8 to TRBJ1-5; no clear D gene. V lost 1 base and J 2 bases, leaving 15 bases between the germline ends. The CDR3 contains 17 residues. Germline CDR1 SGHVS, CDR2 FQNEAQ. Written as DNA, the CDR3 is TGTGCCAGCAGCTTAGTTATTGGAGGGTTAGGCAATCAGCCCCAGCATTTT. Translation: CASSLVIGGLGNQPQHF.

J is TRBJ2-1 and V is TRBV7-6, with 11 bases that match TRBD2. Trimming took 5 bases from V and 3 from J; bases not matched to a gene: 6. This CDR3 contains 16 residues. Germline assignment: CDR1 SGHVS and CDR2 FNYEAQ. CDR3 in DNA: TGTGCCAGCAGCCAGACCGGGACTAGCGGCTACAATGAGCAGTTCTTC. Its translation is CASSQTGTSGYNEQFF.

V gene TRBV28 combines with J gene TRBJ1-1, with 8 bases matching TRBD1. The germline V gene encodes CDR1 MDHEN and CDR2 SYDVKM. The CDR3 loop spans 14 amino acids. Losses at the gene ends were 5 bases for V and 11 bases for J; bases not matched to a gene: 13. CDR3 in amino acids: CASSHAAQGAWAFF. The CDR3, as DNA: TGTGCCAGCAGTCATGCCGCGCAGGGGGCTTGGGCTTTCTTT.

This chain uses TRBV11-3 with TRBJ2-2; the D is unclear. There are 13 residues in the CDR3. Germline V gene sequence: CDR1 SGHNT, CDR2 YENEEA. Trimming took off 2 bases at V and 6 bases at J, with 7 bases between the two ends. CDR3 residues: CASSLNSPGELFF. In DNA, the CDR3 is TGTGCCAGCAGCTTAAACTCTCCCGGGGAGCTGTTTTTT.

This chain joins TRBV19 and TRBJ2-7; 7 nucleotides agree with TRBD1. Trimming at V came to 4 bases and at J to 0 bases, leaving 3 bases not matched to a gene. Germline V CDR1 and CDR2: LNHDA, SQIVND (reference sequence). This CDR3 region has 14 residues. CDR3 DNA sequence: TGTGCCAGTAGTACGGGACAGTACTCCTACGAGCAGTACTTC. Its translation is CASSTGQYSYEQYF.

This chain links TRBV27 with TRBJ2-2; no definite D call. Germline V gives CDR1 MNHEY, CDR2 SMNVEV (reference sequence). The V and J ends lost 6 bases and 5 bases respectively, with 7 bases between them. The CDR3 length is 12 residues. CDR3 coding DNA: TGTGCCAGCAGCTATACAACCGGGGAGCTGTTTTTT. It codes for CASSYTTGELFF.

The chain is built from TRBV5-1 and TRBJ1-2; no firm D call. V lost 0 bases to trimming and J lost 1 base, with 7 bases between them. CDR1 and CDR2 from the germline V gene are SGHRS and YFSETQ. The CDR3 has 14 residues. CDR3 region: CASSLVDGNYGYTF. CDR3 coding DNA: TGCGCCAGCAGCTTGGTGGACGGTAACTATGGCTACACCTTC.

This chain connects TRBV5-1 to TRBJ1-1, with D hard to call. V shed 5 bases and J shed 1 base, with 9 bases lying between them. Germline CDR1 SGHRS, CDR2 YFSETQ. The CDR3 is 13 amino acids. In DNA, the CDR3 is TGCGCCAGCAGTCCCGATCCGAACACTGAAGCTTTCTTT. It codes for CASSPDPNTEAFF.

This clone has more than one count but fewer than ten. The gene calls are TRBV27 and TRBJ2-5, with 9 bases matching TRBD1. The CDR3 covers 16 residues. Trimming took 5 bases from V and 2 from J; bases not matched to a gene: 9. Germline CDR1 is MNHEY and CDR2 is SMNVEV (reference sequence). The DNA for the CDR3 is TGTGCCAGCAGTGCCTACAGGGGGCGCGGGCAAGAGACCCAGTACTTC. Residues: CASSAYRGRGQETQYF.

CDR3 loop: CASSLGAYEQYF. The DNA of the CDR3 is TGTGCCAGCAGCTTAGGGGCCTACGAGCAGTACTTC. The gene calls are TRBV7-8 and TRBJ2-7; D is unresolved. The V end was cut by 1 base, the J end by 2 bases, with 3 bases between. Germline lookup yields CDR1 SGHVS and CDR2 FQNEAQ. CDR3 length: 12 amino acids.

V gene TRBV9 combines with J gene TRBJ2-1; 13 nucleotides agree with TRBD2. The CDR3 length is 17 residues. CDR1 and CDR2 from the germline V gene are SGDLS and YYNGEE. Trimming cost V 4 bases and J 8 bases; bases outside gene matches: 12. The CDR3 sequence is CASSRGTSGTGWDEQFF. DNA for the CDR3: TGTGCCAGCAGCAGAGGGACTAGCGGGACCGGCTGGGATGAGCAGTTCTTC. Full variable domain (remainder filled in from reference TRBV9 and TRBJ2-1): DSGVTQTPKHLITATGQRVTLRCSPRSGDLSVYWYQQSLDQGLQFLIQYYNGEERAKGNILERFSAQQFPDLHSELNLSSLELGDSALYFCASSRGTSGTGWDEQFFGPGTRLTVL.

The chain is built from TRBV30 and TRBJ1-2; unclear D gene. Trimming shortened V by 3 bases and J by 5 bases, and 13 bases separated the two germline ends. Germline values: CDR1 GTSNPN, CDR2 SVGIG (reference sequence). This CDR3 is 13 amino acids long. DNA of the CDR3: TGTGCCTGGAGCCCATGGGGAGTATATGGCTACACCTTC. This gives the protein CAWSPWGVYGYTF.

The CDR3 DNA follows: TGTGCAAGTCGCTTAGTTTCTAGGACAGGGGAACATAGCAATCAGCCCCAGCATTTT. This sequence encodes CASRLVSRTGEHSNQPQHF. This sequence joins TRBV12-2 and TRBJ1-5; the table calls TRBD1, which could not be checked here. TRBV12-2 is a pseudogene segment. The CDR3 runs to 19 residues.

The J gene is TRBJ1-6, the V gene TRBV30; 7 nucleotides agree with TRBD1. V was pared by 5 bases and J by 0 bases, with 10 bases of the junction left unmatched. This CDR3 spans 17 amino acids. Germline V gene sequence: CDR1 GTSNPN, CDR2 SVGIG (reference sequence). The CDR3 nucleotides read TGTGCCTGGGACAGGGCCCCCTCGAGCTCCTATAATTCACCCCTCCACTTT. Residues: CAWDRAPSSSYNSPLHF.

This sequence joins TRBV28 and TRBJ1-5; D not resolved. Trimming stripped 6 bases from V and 5 bases from J, with 5 bases between. Per the germline V gene, CDR1 is MDHEN and CDR2 is SYDVKM. This CDR3 has 11 residues. The CDR3 DNA follows: TGTGCCAGCAGGTCGGATCAGCCCCAGCATTTT. As protein: CASRSDQPQHF.

The genes are TRBV30 and TRBJ2-1, with D unresolved. CDR3 length equals 11 residues. Between the trimmed V and J ends, which lost 0 bases and 5 bases, there was a span of 2 bases. CDR1 GTSNPN and CDR2 SVGIG come from the germline V gene (reference sequence). The CDR3 loop reads CAWSVNNEQFF. The CDR3 bases are TGTGCCTGGAGTGTCAACAATGAGCAGTTCTTC. Combining the CDR3 with reference TRBV30 and TRBJ2-1 gives the whole variable domain SQTIHQWPATLVQPVGSPLSLECTVEGTSNPNLYWYRQAAGRGLQLLFYSVGIGQISSEVPQNLSASRPQDRQFILSSKKLLLSDSGFYLCAWSVNNEQFFGPGTRLTVL.

The CDR3 DNA reads TGCAGCGGGTGGACTAGCGGGATCCAAGAGACCCAGTACTTC. Translated: CSGWTSGIQETQYF. The genes are TRBV29-1 and TRBJ2-5; 12 nucleotides line up with TRBD2. CDR1 is SQVTM, CDR2 ANQGSEA, per germline. V gave up 7 bases and J gave up 1 base; unmatched junction bases: 4. This CDR3 is 14 amino acids long.

The chain employs TRBV4-3 and TRBJ2-5; 9 bases fit TRBD2. V lost 1 base, J lost 5 bases, and 8 bases stayed unmatched. This CDR3 comprises 16 residues. Germline CDR1 and CDR2: LGHNA and YSLEER. CDR3 protein: CASSQGGAGGEETQYF. The CDR3 DNA reads TGCGCCAGCAGCCAAGGGGGGGCGGGGGGGGAGGAGACCCAGTACTTC.